This TCR delta chain was recorded in a study of gamma-delta chains in newborns, infants, children. In the study overall: Microbial exposure reportedly drives polyclonal innate γδ T cell expansion after birth.

This clone was seen a few times. The CDR3 has 20 amino acids. V shed 1 base and J 0 bases; nucleotides not matched to a gene: 9. Germline V gene data show CDR1 as TSWWSYY and CDR2 as QGS. TCRdb applied CATT to the reads for clone calling. The table records several thousand delta-chain clones, less than 2.5% of them present only once. This chain links TRDV1 with TRDJ3; 7 bases are a match to TRDD3. This receptor was taken from a child who was a newborn, infant or young child, either healthy, febrile or measles-vaccinated (not recorded which). What was sequenced was blood. The CDR3 bases are TGTGCTCTTGGGGAACGAACCTGGGGGCCCCCCTCCTGGGACACCCGACAGATGTTTTTC. Translating gives CALGERTWGPPSWDTRQMFF.